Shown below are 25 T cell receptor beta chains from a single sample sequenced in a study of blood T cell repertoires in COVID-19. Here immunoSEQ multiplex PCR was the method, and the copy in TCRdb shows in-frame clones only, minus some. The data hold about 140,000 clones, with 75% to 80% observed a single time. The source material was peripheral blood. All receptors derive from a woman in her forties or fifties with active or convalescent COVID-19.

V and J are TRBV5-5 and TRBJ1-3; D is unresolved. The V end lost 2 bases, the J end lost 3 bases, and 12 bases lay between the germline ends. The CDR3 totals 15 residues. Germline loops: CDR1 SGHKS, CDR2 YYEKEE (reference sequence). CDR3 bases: TGTGCCAGCAGCTTTGGAGGCTTTTATGGAAACACCATATATTTT. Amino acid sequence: CASSFGGFYGNTIYF.

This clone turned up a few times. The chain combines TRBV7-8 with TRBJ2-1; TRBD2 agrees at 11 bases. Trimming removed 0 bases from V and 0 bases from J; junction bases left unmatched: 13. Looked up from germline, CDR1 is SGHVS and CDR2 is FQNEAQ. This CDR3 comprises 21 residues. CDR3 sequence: CASSLAFTGLAGSSSYNEQFF. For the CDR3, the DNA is TGTGCCAGCAGCTTAGCGTTCACAGGACTAGCGGGCTCGAGCTCCTACAATGAGCAGTTCTTC.

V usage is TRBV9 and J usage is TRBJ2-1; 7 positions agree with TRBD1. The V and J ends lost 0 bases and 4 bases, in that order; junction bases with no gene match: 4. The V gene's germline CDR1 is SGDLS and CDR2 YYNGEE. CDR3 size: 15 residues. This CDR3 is CASSVGYRGYNEQFF. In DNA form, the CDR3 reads TGTGCCAGCAGCGTAGGATACAGGGGATACAATGAGCAGTTCTTC.

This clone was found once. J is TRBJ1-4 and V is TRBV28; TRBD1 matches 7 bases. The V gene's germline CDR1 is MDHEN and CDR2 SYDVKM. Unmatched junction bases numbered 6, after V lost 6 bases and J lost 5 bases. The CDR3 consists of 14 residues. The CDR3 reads CASRATGDNEKLFF. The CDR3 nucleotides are TGTGCCAGCAGGGCAACAGGGGACAATGAAAAACTGTTTTTT.

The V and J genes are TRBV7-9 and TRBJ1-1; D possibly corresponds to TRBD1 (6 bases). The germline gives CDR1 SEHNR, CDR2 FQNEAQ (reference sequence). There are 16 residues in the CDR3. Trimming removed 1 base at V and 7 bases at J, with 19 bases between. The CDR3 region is CASSLEWNREGSEAFF. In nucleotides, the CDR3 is TGTGCCAGCAGCTTAGAGTGGAACAGGGAGGGGAGTGAAGCTTTCTTT.

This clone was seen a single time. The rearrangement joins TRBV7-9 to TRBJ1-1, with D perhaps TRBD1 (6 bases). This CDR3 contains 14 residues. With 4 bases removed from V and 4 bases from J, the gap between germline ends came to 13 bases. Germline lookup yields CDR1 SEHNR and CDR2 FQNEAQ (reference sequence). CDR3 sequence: CASSSLQGITEAFF. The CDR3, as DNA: TGTGCCAGCAGCTCCCTACAGGGCATCACTGAAGCTTTCTTT. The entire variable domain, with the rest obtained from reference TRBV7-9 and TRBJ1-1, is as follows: DTGVSQNPRHKITKRGQNVTFRCDPISEHNRLYWYRQTLGQGPEFLTYFQNEAQLEKSRLLSDRFSAERPKGSFSTLEIQRTEQGDSAMYLCASSSLQGITEAFFGQGTRLTVV.

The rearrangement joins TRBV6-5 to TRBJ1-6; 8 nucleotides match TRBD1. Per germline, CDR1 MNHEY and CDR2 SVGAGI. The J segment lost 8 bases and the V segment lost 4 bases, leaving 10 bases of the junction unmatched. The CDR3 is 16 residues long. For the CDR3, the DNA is TGTGCCAGCAGTTCCTATGGACAGGGTTTGGATTCACCCCTCCACTTT. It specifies CASSSYGQGLDSPLHF.

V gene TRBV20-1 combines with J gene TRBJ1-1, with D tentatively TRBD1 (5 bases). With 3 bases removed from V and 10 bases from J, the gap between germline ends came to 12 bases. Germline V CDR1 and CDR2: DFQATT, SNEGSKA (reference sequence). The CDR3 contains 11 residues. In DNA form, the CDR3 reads TGCAGTGCTAGCTTGGGGACTTTAGCTTTCTTT. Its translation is CSASLGTLAFF.

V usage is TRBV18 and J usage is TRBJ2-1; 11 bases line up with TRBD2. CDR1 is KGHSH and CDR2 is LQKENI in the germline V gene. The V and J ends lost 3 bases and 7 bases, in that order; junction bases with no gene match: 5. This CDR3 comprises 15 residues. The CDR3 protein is CASSPVSGGANEQFF. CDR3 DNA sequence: TGTGCCAGCTCACCCGTTAGCGGGGGGGCGAATGAGCAGTTCTTC.

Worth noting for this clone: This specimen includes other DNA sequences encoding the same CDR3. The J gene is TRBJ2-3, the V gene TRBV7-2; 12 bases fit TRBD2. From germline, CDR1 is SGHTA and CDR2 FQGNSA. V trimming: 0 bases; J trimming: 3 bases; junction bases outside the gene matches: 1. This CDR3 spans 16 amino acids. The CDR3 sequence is CASSLALAGGTDTQYF. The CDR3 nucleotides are TGTGCCAGCAGCTTAGCCCTAGCGGGGGGGACAGATACGCAGTATTTT.

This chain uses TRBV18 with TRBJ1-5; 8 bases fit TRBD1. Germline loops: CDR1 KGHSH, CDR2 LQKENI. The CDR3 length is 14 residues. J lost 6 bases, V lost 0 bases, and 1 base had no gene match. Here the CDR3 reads CASSPPGQAQPQHF. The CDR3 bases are TGTGCCAGCTCACCACCGGGACAGGCTCAGCCCCAGCATTTT. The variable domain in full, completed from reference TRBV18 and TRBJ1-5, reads NAGVMQNPRHLVRRRGQEARLRCSPMKGHSHVYWYRQLPEEGLKFMVYLQKENIIDESGMPKERFSAEFPKEGPSILRIQQVVRGDSAAYFCASSPPGQAQPQHFGDGTRLSIL.

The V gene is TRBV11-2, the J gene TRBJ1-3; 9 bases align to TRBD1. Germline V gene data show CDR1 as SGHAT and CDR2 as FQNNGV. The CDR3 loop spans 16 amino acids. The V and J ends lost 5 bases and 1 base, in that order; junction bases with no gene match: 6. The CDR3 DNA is TGTGCCAGCAGCACAGGGGGCTTAGGTTCTGGAAACACCATATATTTT. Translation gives CASSTGGLGSGNTIYF.

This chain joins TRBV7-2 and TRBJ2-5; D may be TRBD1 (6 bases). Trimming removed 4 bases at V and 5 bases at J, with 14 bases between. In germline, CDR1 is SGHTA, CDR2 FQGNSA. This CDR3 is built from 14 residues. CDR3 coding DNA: TGTGCCAGCAGCTCCTTGGGGGCTAGGGAGACCCAGTACTTC. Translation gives CASSSLGARETQYF.

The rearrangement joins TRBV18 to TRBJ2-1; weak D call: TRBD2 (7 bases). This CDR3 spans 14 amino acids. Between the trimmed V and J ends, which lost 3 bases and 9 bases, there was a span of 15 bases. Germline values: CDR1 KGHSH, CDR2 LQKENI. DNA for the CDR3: TGTGCCAGCTCACCGGCCCCCGGGGGGCCTGAGCAGTTCTTC. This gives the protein CASSPAPGGPEQFF.

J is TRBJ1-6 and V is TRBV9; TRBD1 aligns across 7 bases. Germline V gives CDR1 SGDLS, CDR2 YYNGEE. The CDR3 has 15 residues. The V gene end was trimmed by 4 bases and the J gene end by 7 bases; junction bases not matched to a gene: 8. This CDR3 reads CASSSTTGSNSPLHF. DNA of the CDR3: TGTGCCAGCAGCTCCACGACAGGGAGCAATTCACCCCTCCACTTT.

Here the CDR3 reads CASSLGLGIAGPYEQYF. In DNA form, the CDR3 reads TGTGCCAGCAGTTTAGGGCTCGGGATAGCGGGCCCCTACGAGCAGTACTTC. The V and J genes are TRBV28 and TRBJ2-7, with 7 nucleotides matching TRBD2. With V trimmed by 2 bases and J by 2 bases, 12 bases remained unmatched. Germline V gene data show CDR1 as MDHEN and CDR2 as SYDVKM. CDR3 length: 17 amino acids.

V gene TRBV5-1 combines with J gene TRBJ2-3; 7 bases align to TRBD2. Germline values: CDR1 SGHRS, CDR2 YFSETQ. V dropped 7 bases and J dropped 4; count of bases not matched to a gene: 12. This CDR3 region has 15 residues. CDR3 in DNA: TGCGCCAGCTCCCCGGGGACTATCATCCCAGATACGCAGTATTTT. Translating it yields CASSPGTIIPDTQYF.

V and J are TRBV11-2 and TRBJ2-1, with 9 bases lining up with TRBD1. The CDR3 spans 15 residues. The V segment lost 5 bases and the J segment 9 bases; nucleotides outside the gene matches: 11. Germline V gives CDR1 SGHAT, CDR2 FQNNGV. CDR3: CASSTRQGGVSEQFF. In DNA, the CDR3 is TGTGCCAGCAGCACTCGACAGGGGGGCGTGAGTGAGCAGTTCTTC.

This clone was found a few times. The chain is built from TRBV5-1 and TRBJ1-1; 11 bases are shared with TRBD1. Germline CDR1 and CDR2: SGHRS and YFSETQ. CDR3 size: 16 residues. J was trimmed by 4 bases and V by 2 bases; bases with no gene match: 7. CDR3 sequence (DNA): TGCGCCAGCAGCTTTACCGGGACAGGGGGAAGCACTGAAGCTTTCTTT. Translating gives CASSFTGTGGSTEAFF.

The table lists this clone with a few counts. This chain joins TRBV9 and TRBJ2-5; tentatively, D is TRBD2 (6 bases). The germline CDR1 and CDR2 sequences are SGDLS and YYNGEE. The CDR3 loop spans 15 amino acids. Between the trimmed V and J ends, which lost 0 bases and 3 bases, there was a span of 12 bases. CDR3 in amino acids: CASSVAGLLEETQYF. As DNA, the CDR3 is TGTGCCAGCAGCGTAGCCGGACTACTTGAAGAGACCCAGTACTTC.

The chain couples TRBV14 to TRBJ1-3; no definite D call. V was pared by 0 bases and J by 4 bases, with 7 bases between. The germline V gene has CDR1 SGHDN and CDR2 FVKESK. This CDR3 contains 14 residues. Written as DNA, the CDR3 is TGTGCCAGCAGCCAAGATCAGGCGGGAAACACCATATATTTT. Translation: CASSQDQAGNTIYF.

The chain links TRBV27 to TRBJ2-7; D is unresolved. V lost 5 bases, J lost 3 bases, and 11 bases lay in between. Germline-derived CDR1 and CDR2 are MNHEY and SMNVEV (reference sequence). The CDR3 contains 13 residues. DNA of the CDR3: TGTGCCAGCAGTCCAAGCATTGACTACGAGCAGTACTTC. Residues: CASSPSIDYEQYF.

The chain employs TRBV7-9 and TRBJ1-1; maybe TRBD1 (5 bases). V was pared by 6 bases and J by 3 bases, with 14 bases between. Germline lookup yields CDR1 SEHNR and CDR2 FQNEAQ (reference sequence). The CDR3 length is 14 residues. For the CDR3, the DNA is TGTGCCAGCAGGGCGAGCGGAGGGGACACTGAAGCTTTCTTT. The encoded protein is CASRASGGDTEAFF. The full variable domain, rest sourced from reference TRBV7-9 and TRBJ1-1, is DTGVSQNPRHKITKRGQNVTFRCDPISEHNRLYWYRQTLGQGPEFLTYFQNEAQLEKSRLLSDRFSAERPKGSFSTLEIQRTEQGDSAMYLCASRASGGDTEAFFGQGTRLTVV.

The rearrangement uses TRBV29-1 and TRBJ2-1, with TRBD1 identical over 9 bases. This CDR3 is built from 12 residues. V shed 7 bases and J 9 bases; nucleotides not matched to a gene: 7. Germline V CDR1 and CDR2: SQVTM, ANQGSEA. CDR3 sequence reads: CSAGQGKSEQFF. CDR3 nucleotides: TGCAGCGCGGGACAGGGTAAGAGTGAGCAGTTCTTC.

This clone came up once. The CDR3 bases are TGTGCCAGCAGCGCACAGGGTTCGGGCACTGAAGCTTTCTTT. Translating it yields CASSAQGSGTEAFF. The rearrangement uses TRBV9 and TRBJ1-1; maybe TRBD1 (6 bases). CDR1 SGDLS and CDR2 YYNGEE come from the germline V gene. The germline V and J ends were trimmed by 3 bases and 4 bases, with 13 bases remaining between them. The CDR3 is 14 residues long.